Listed below are T cell receptor beta chains from one sample, sequenced in a study of blood T cell repertoires in COVID-19. TCRdb keeps only in-frame clones here, not all; method: immunoSEQ multiplex PCR. The sample yields around 430,000 clones, just under 90% seen once. The sequenced sample consisted of PBMCs or T cells enriched from blood (not recorded which). The receptors were gathered from a woman aged 50 to 60 who had recovered from COVID-19. CDR3s include the opening cysteine and the closing phenylalanine or tryptophan. The D gene is left open where the match is weak. Some rows mark clone size as missing; the rest say once, few, many or name a class of expanded clone.

TRBJ2-5 few TRBV6-2/TRBV6-3 TRBD2 TGTGCCAGCAGTCCGGGACTAGCGGACCAAGAGACCCAGTACTTC CASSPGLADQETQYF
TRBJ1-1 NA TRBV19 NA TGTGCCAGTAGGCGGGTACCCATGAACACTGAAGCTTTCTTT CASRRVPMNTEAFF
TRBJ2-2 NA TRBV10-3 TRBD1 TGTGCCATCAGTGGTGCGGGACAGGGGGCCGGGGAGCTGTTTTTT CAISGAGQGAGELFF
TRBJ2-3 NA TRBV7-7 NA TGTGCTAGCAGCTTAGGGGTCTCTGTGGGCACTAGCACAGATACGCAGTATTTT CASSLGVSVGTSTDTQYF
TRBJ2-2 NA TRBV6-2/TRBV6-3 NA TGTGCCAGCAGTTACGGGGCCATGAGACTGGGGGAGCTGTTTTTT CASSYGAMRLGELFF
TRBJ2-5 NA TRBV7-2 TRBD2 TGTGCCAGCAGCTTAGTTCTAGCGGGGGGTGCAGAGACCCAGTACTTC CASSLVLAGGAETQYF
TRBJ2-5 NA TRBV28 NA TGTGCCAGCAGTACCTCGCGGGACGAAGAAGAGACCCAGTACTTC CASSTSRDEEETQYF
TRBJ2-5 NA TRBV27 NA TGTGCCAGCAGTCCCCACTACCAAGAGACCCAGTACTTC CASSPHYQETQYF
TRBJ1-5 NA TRBV4-1 NA TGCGCCAGCAGCCAAGGGGGGCCATCGTGGCCCCAGCATTTT CASSQGGPSWPQHF
TRBJ2-3 NA TRBV4-2 TRBD2 TGTGCCAGCAGCCAGTATAGGACTAGCGGGATATCTAGCACAGATACGCAGTATTTT CASSQYRTSGISSTDTQYF
TRBJ2-1 NA TRBV28 TRBD1 TGTGCCAGCAGTCCACAGGGGTACGAGCAGTTCTTC CASSPQGYEQFF
TRBJ2-3 once TRBV27 TRBD2 TGTGCCAGCAGTTCAAATAGCGGGGGGGCTTCAGATACGCAGTATTTT CASSSNSGGASDTQYF
TRBJ1-1 NA TRBV29-1 NA TGCAGCGTTGTTTACGGCACCTCCTTAGGGGCTGAAGCTTTCTTT CSVVYGTSLGAEAFF
TRBJ2-1 NA TRBV12-3/TRBV12-4 NA TGTGCCAGCAGTTCGTATGAGCAGTTCTTC CASSSYEQFF